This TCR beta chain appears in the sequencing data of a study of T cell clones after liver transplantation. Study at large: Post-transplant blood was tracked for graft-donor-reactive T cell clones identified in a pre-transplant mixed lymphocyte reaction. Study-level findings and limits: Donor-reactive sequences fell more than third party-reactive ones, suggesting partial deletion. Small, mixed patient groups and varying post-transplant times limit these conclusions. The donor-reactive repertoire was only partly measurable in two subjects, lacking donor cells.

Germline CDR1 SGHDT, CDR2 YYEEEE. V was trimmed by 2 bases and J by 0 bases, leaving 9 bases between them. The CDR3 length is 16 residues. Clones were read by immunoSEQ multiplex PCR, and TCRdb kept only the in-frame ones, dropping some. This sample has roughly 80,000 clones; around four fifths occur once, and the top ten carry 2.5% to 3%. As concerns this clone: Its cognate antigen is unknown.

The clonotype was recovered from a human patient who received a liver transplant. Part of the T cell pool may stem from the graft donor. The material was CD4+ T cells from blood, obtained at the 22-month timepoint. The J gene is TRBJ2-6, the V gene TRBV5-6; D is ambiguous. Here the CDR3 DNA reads TGTGCCAGCAGCTTTTGGCGGTCCTCTGGGGCCAACGTCCTGACTTTC. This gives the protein CASSFWRSSGANVLTF.